Listed below are T cell receptor beta chains from one sample, sequenced in a study of blood T cell repertoires in COVID-19. Profiled with immunoSEQ multiplex PCR; TCRdb holds only in-frame clones, not every one. The sample holds about 180,000 clones, roughly 84% seen once. Sequencing was done on a sample of peripheral blood. All receptors come from a person aged 70 to 85 with COVID-19, enrolled during active disease. Both conserved end residues are part of each CDR3. D genes are given only for firm matches. A clone size is listed for some rows: how often the clone was seen (once, few, many), or a class if it is expanded.

v_gene	abundance	d_gene	j_gene	CDR3aa	CDR3nt
TRBV7-2	-	-	TRBJ2-7	CASSRTSYEQYF	TGTGCCAGCAGCCGTACTTCCTACGAGCAGTACTTC
TRBV9	once	TRBD1	TRBJ2-2	CASSPKEKGADTGELFF	TGTGCCAGCAGCCCGAAGGAGAAGGGGGCGGACACCGGGGAGCTGTTTTTT
TRBV18	few	-	TRBJ1-3	CASSPATQASGNTIYF	TGTGCCAGCTCACCTGCCACCCAAGCCTCTGGAAACACCATATATTTT
TRBV25-1	once	-	TRBJ1-6	CASTGSSYNSPLHF	TGTGCCAGCACTGGGAGCTCCTATAATTCACCCCTCCACTTT
TRBV9	once	TRBD2	TRBJ2-1	CASSPRGSGRATEQFF	TGTGCCAGCAGCCCCCGGGGTAGCGGGAGGGCCACAGAGCAGTTCTTC
TRBV19	-	-	TRBJ2-2	CASTTGAGELFF	TGTGCCAGTACCACGGGGGCCGGGGAGCTGTTTTTT
TRBV5-1	-	-	TRBJ1-1	CASSGVTENTEAFF	TGCGCCAGCAGCGGGGTGACAGAGAACACTGAAGCTTTCTTT
TRBV5-1	-	-	TRBJ2-2	CASSPDPGTGELFF	TGCGCCAGCAGCCCGGACCCGGGGACCGGGGAGCTGTTTTTT
TRBV27	-	-	TRBJ1-1	CASSFVFGRGQETEAFF	TGTGCCAGCAGTTTTGTCTTTGGCAGGGGACAAGAGACTGAAGCTTTCTTT
TRBV5-4	-	-	TRBJ2-7	CASSRWNRDYEQYF	TGTGCCAGCAGCCGATGGAACAGGGACTACGAGCAGTACTTC
TRBV7-2	few	TRBD2	TRBJ2-1	CASSFKQPGLAGADEQFF	TGTGCCAGCAGCTTTAAACAGCCGGGACTAGCGGGAGCGGATGAGCAGTTCTTC
TRBV5-6	once	TRBD2	TRBJ2-3	CASSRLASGMLSTDTQYF	TGTGCCAGCAGCCGCCTGGCTAGCGGGATGTTAAGCACAGATACGCAGTATTTT
TRBV2	-	TRBD2	TRBJ2-1	CASMPPDLSGNYNEQFF	TGTGCCAGCATGCCCCCGGACTTGAGCGGGAACTACAATGAGCAGTTCTTC
TRBV27	-	-	TRBJ1-1	CASTPRGDQRDTEAFF	TGTGCCAGCACCCCTCGGGGGGACCAGAGGGACACTGAAGCTTTCTTT
TRBV14	-	TRBD2	TRBJ2-1	CASSQKRGLGVYNEQFF	TGTGCCAGCAGCCAGAAGCGGGGGTTGGGGGTCTACAATGAGCAGTTCTTC
TRBV15	-	-	TRBJ1-1	CATSRVEKNTEAFF	TGTGCCACCAGCAGAGTAGAGAAGAACACTGAAGCTTTCTTT
TRBV27	few	-	TRBJ2-2	CASSLNGPNTGELFF	TGTGCCAGCAGTTTGAACGGTCCGAACACCGGGGAGCTGTTTTTT
TRBV12-2	-	-	TRBJ1-4	CASRLAGTADPGGEKLFF	TGTGCAAGTCGCTTAGCCGGGACCGCGGACCCGGGAGGTGAAAAACTGTTTTTT
TRBV18	once	-	TRBJ2-1	CASFAGLGSYNEQFF	TGTGCCAGCTTCGCAGGGCTCGGCTCCTACAATGAGCAGTTCTTC